This T cell receptor (beta chain) emerged from a study of metastatic and nonmetastatic thyroid tumors. About the research overall: Blood and tumor or nodule tissue repertoires from malignant and benign thyroid patients were compared. Study outcomes and limitations: It was reported that TCR beta diversity was significantly higher in malignant thyroid tumors than benign nodules, in blood and tumor.

V was trimmed by 5 bases and J by 0 bases, leaving 11 bases between them. CDR3 length: 14 residues. The germline V gene encodes CDR1 MNHNS and CDR2 SASEGT. Thyroid surgery had not been preceded by any treatment in any patient. Per the authors' pipeline: A papillary thyroid cancer distant-metastasis classifier was built from CDR3 differences across clinicopathological groups. TCRdb re-clonotyped the PCR reads through MiXCR. In this record, the V and J calls reflect TCRdb's handling and not the investigators' own analysis. The sample has some 25,000 clones; approximately 20% are singletons. This clone is judged medium-sized. Its target is not known.

The sequencing sample was made of blood. The chain employs TRBV6-1 and TRBJ2-7; tentatively, D is TRBD1 (6 bases). This TCR was recovered from a male donor with papillary thyroid cancer or a benign thyroid nodule (not recorded which). Some clones in this sample may be carry-over from other donors' samples. The CDR3 bases are TGTGCCAGCAGTAAAACAGGGAGCTCCTACGAGCAGTACTTC. It is translated as CASSKTGSSYEQYF.